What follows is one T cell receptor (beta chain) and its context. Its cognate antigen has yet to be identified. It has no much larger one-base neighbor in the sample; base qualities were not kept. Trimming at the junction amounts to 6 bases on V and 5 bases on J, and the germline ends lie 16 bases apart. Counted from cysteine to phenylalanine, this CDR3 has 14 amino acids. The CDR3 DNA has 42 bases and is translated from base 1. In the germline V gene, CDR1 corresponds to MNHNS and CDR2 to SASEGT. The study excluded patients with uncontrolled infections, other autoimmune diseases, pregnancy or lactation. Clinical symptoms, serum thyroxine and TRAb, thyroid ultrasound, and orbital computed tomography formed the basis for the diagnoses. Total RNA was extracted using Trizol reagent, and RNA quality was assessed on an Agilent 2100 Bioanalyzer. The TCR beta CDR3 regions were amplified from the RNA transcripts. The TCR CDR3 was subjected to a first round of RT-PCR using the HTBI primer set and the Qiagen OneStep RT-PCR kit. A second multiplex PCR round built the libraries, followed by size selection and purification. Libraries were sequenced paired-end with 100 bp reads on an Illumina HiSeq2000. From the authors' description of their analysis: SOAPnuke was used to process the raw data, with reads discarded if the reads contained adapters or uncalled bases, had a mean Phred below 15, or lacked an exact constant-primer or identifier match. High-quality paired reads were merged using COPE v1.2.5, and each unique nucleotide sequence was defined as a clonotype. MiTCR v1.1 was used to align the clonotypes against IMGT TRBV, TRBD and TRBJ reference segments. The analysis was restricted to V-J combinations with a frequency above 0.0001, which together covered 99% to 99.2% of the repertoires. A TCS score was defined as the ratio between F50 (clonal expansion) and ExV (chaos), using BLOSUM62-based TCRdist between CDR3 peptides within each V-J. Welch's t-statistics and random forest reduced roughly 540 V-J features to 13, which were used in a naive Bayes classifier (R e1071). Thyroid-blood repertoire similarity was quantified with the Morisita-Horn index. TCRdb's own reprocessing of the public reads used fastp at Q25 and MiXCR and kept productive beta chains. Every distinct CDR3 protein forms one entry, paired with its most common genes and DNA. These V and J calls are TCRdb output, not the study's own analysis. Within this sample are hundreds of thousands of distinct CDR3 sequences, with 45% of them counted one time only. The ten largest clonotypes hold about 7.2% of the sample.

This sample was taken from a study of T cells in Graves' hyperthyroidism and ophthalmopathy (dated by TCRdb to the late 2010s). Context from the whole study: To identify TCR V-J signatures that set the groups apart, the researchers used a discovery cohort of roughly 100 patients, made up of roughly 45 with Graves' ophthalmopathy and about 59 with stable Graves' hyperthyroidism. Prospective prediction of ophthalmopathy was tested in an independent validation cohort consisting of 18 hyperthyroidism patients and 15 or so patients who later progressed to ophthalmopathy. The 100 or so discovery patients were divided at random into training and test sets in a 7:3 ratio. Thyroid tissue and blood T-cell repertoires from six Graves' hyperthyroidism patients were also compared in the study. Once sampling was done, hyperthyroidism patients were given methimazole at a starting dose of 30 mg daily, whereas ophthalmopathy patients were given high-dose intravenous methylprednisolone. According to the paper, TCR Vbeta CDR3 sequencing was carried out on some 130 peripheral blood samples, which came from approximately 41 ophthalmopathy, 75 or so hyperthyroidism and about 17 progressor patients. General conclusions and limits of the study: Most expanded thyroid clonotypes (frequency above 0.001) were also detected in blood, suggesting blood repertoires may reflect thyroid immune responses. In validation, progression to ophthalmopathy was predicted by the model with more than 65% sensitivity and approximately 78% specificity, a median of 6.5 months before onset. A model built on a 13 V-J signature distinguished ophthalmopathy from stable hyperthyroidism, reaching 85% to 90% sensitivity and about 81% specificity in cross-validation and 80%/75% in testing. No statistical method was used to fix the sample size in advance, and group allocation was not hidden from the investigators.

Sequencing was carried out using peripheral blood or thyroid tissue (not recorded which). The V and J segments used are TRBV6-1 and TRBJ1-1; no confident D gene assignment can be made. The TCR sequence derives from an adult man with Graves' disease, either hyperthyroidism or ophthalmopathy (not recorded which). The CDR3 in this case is CASSPTAWPTEAFF. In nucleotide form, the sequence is TGTGCCAGCAGCCCCACAGCCTGGCCGACTGAAGCTTTCTTT.